The next 20 T cell receptor beta chains were all read from a single sample in a study of memory B cells and T cells in multiple sclerosis. The repertoire was sequenced with immunoSEQ multiplex PCR; TCRdb's copy has only in-frame clones and lacks some. The sample records over 35,000 clones, about 80% being singletons. No antigen is known for these receptors. After stimulus-free culture, autoproliferating CFSE-dim and non-proliferating CFSE-high T cells were sequenced separately. Approximately 5x10^7 CFSE-labeled PBMCs were cultured 6 to 7 days unstimulated, then replicate wells were pooled. Sequenced sample: PBMCs from blood kept in culture. Receptor source: a human donor with multiple sclerosis.

The chain joins TRBV4-2 to TRBJ1-3; D is unresolved. Germline values: CDR1 LGHNA, CDR2 YNFKEQ. CDR3 length equals 13 residues. Trimming stripped 4 bases from V and 0 bases from J, with 4 bases between. Written as DNA, the CDR3 is TGTGCCAGCAGCCGCAACTCTGGAAACACCATATATTTT. It is translated as CASSRNSGNTIYF.

The gene calls are TRBV11-2 and TRBJ2-7; TRBD1 or TRBD2 may be the D gene (5 bases each). The germline V and J ends were trimmed by 5 bases and 5 bases, with 19 bases remaining between them. The CDR3 runs 15 residues. The V gene's germline CDR1 is SGHAT and CDR2 FQNNGV. CDR3 DNA: TGTGCCAGCAGCGGTAGGGACCCGTTCTGGAACGAGCAGTACTTC. It translates to CASSGRDPFWNEQYF.

This clone was seen only a few times. Other DNA sequences from this sample encode an identical CDR3 as well. J is TRBJ1-3 and V is TRBV18, with D maybe TRBD1 (6 bases). Trimming pared 3 bases from V and 2 bases from J, leaving 8 bases between. The CDR3 runs 14 residues. Germline V gene lookup returns CDR1 KGHSH and CDR2 LQKENI. CDR3: CASSPGATGNTIYF. Here the CDR3 DNA reads TGTGCCAGCTCACCGGGGGCAACTGGAAACACCATATATTTT.

The gene calls are TRBV15 and TRBJ2-5, with 14 bases identical to TRBD2. V shed 4 bases, J shed 2 bases, and the junction held 3 bases outside the gene matches. This CDR3 is 16 amino acids long. Germline-derived CDR1 and CDR2 are LNHNV and YYDKDF (reference sequence). CDR3 region: CATSTGTSGGQETQYF. The CDR3 coding sequence is TGTGCCACCAGCACCGGGACTAGCGGGGGACAAGAGACCCAGTACTTC.

This clone was picked up one time. The V and J genes are TRBV7-2 and TRBJ2-1; D ambiguous. The CDR3 runs 14 residues. Germline V CDR1 and CDR2: SGHTA, FQGNSA. V lost 1 base and J 4 bases, leaving 8 bases between the germline ends. The CDR3, as DNA: TGTGCCAGCAGCTTAGAGGCAGGATACAATGAGCAGTTCTTC. Its protein product is CASSLEAGYNEQFF. The full variable domain, its missing parts supplied by reference TRBV7-2 and TRBJ2-1, is GAGVSQSPSNKVTEKGKDVELRCDPISGHTALYWYRQSLGQGLEFLIYFQGNSAPDKSGLPSDRFSAERTGGSVSTLTIQRTQQEDSAVYLCASSLEAGYNEQFFGPGTRLTVL.

The chain links TRBV6-5 to TRBJ1-2; D gene ambiguous. Germline values: CDR1 MNHEY, CDR2 SVGAGI. The ends were cut back, 6 bases at V and 7 bases at J, with 15 bases in the middle. This CDR3 has 13 amino acids. CDR3 amino acids: CASSSGRISGYTF. The DNA of the CDR3 is TGTGCCAGCAGCTCCGGACGGATCTCTGGCTACACCTTC.

The rearrangement links TRBV18 to TRBJ1-1, with 7 bases identical to TRBD1. From germline, CDR1 is KGHSH and CDR2 LQKENI. The CDR3 runs to 14 residues. Unmatched junction bases numbered 9, after V lost 4 bases and J lost 7 bases. CDR3 nucleotides: TGTGCCAGCTCACAATACCGACAGGGCTTTGAAGCTTTCTTT. Translation gives CASSQYRQGFEAFF. The full variable domain, rest sourced from reference TRBV18 and TRBJ1-1, is NAGVMQNPRHLVRRRGQEARLRCSPMKGHSHVYWYRQLPEEGLKFMVYLQKENIIDESGMPKERFSAEFPKEGPSILRIQQVVRGDSAAYFCASSQYRQGFEAFFGQGTRLTVV.

This clone was seen just once. The J gene is TRBJ1-5, the V gene TRBV2; tentatively, D is TRBD1 (5 bases). This CDR3 comprises 17 residues. Trimming cost V 2 bases and J 1 base, with 15 bases left between them. Germline CDR1 is SNHLY and CDR2 is FYNNEI. The CDR3, as DNA: TGTGCCAGCAGTGAACCATTGACGGGGGTGAGCAATCAGCCCCAGCATTTT. It encodes CASSEPLTGVSNQPQHF.

V and J are TRBV30 and TRBJ2-1, with D unclear. The CDR3 spans 14 residues. Germline CDR1 reads GTSNPN; CDR2 reads SVGIG (reference sequence). Trimming took off 2 bases at V and 8 bases at J, with 16 bases between the two ends. The CDR3 DNA sequence: TGTGCCTGGAGTTTAGAGGCCAGCGCGGATGAGCAGTTCTTC. Amino acid sequence: CAWSLEASADEQFF.

The V and J genes are TRBV27 and TRBJ2-2; 9 nucleotides line up with TRBD2. The CDR3 is 15 residues long. V shed 5 bases, J shed 1 base, and the junction held 2 bases outside the gene matches. Germline CDR1 is MNHEY and CDR2 is SMNVEV (reference sequence). CDR3 sequence reads: CASSLLAGNTGELFF. The CDR3 region has the DNA TGTGCCAGCAGTCTACTAGCGGGGAACACCGGGGAGCTGTTTTTT.

This clone was detected once. The J gene is TRBJ2-5, the V gene TRBV29-1; maybe TRBD2 (6 bases). The V gene lost 6 bases and the J gene lost 1 base, with 15 bases spanning the gap. CDR1 and CDR2 (germline): SQVTM, ANQGSEA. The CDR3 covers 14 residues. The chain's CDR3 is CSVTTLGGQETQYF. CDR3 bases: TGCAGCGTAACAACCTTGGGGGGCCAAGAGACCCAGTACTTC. The entire variable domain, with the rest obtained from reference TRBV29-1 and TRBJ2-5, is as follows: SAVISQKPSRDICQRGTSLTIQCQVDSQVTMMFWYRQQPGQSLTLIATANQGSEATYESGFVIDKFPISRPNLTFSTLTVSNMSPEDSSIYLCSVTTLGGQETQYFGPGTRLLVL.

This sequence joins TRBV30 and TRBJ2-3; D uncertain. Germline CDR1 reads GTSNPN; CDR2 reads SVGIG (reference sequence). This CDR3 has 11 residues. V lost 7 bases to trimming and J lost 4 bases, with 9 bases between them. CDR3 loop: CASSRPDTQYF. For the CDR3, the DNA is TGTGCCTCGAGCCGGCCAGATACGCAGTATTTT.

The gene calls are TRBV7-9 and TRBJ2-1; 9 bases map to TRBD1. CDR1 SEHNR and CDR2 FQNEAQ come from the germline V gene (reference sequence). The V and J ends lost 2 bases and 7 bases, in that order; junction bases with no gene match: 3. The CDR3 consists of 14 residues. In DNA, the CDR3 is TGTGCCAGCAGCTTAAGGGGACAGGGAAATGAGCAGTTCTTC. It codes for CASSLRGQGNEQFF.

V and J are TRBV10-3 and TRBJ2-2; no definite D call. Germline lookup yields CDR1 ENHRY and CDR2 SYGVKD. The CDR3 totals 16 residues. V was cut by 0 bases and J by 2 bases, with 10 bases left in between. CDR3 sequence: CAISESKTLNTGELFF. The CDR3 DNA is TGTGCCATCAGTGAGTCGAAGACACTTAACACCGGGGAGCTGTTTTTT.

The rearrangement links TRBV9 to TRBJ2-1, with TRBD2 matching over 13 bases. Per germline, CDR1 SGDLS and CDR2 YYNGEE. With 1 base clipped from V and 10 bases from J, the junction kept 5 bases outside the gene matches. The CDR3 extends over 15 amino acids. CDR3 DNA sequence: TGTGCCAGCAGCGTAACTAGCGGGGGGGCGTTCGAGCAGTTCTTC. It codes for CASSVTSGGAFEQFF.

V and J are TRBV7-3 and TRBJ1-2; D remains ambiguous. Germline CDR1 reads SGHTA; CDR2 reads FQGTGA. Trimming shortened V by 5 bases and J by 0 bases, and 7 bases separated the two germline ends. The CDR3 is 13 amino acids. DNA for the CDR3: TGTGCCAGCAGCCCCTACGCTAACTATGGCTACACCTTC. Amino acids: CASSPYANYGYTF.

This chain joins TRBV5-1 and TRBJ1-5; D is ambiguous. This CDR3 comprises 14 residues. Trimming pared 4 bases from V and 0 bases from J, leaving 8 bases between. Germline assignment: CDR1 SGHRS and CDR2 YFSETQ. The CDR3 DNA follows: TGCGCCAGCAGCCCTCGAAATAGCAATCAGCCCCAGCATTTT. It specifies CASSPRNSNQPQHF.

There are a few counts of this clone. The rearrangement uses TRBV9 and TRBJ1-6; a possible D gene is TRBD1 (5 bases). Germline-derived CDR1 and CDR2 are SGDLS and YYNGEE. The CDR3 consists of 16 residues. The V gene lost 3 bases and the J gene lost 2 bases, with 12 bases spanning the gap. The CDR3 DNA follows: TGTGCCAGCAGCGCTCCCCAGGGCGCCTATAATTCACCCCTCCACTTT. Amino acids: CASSAPQGAYNSPLHF. The whole variable domain, remainder taken from reference TRBV9 and TRBJ1-6, is DSGVTQTPKHLITATGQRVTLRCSPRSGDLSVYWYQQSLDQGLQFLIQYYNGEERAKGNILERFSAQQFPDLHSELNLSSLELGDSALYFCASSAPQGAYNSPLHFGNGTRLTVT.

This clone was observed a handful of times. The chain has TRBV6-1 and TRBJ1-1; the D is unclear. This CDR3 contains 12 residues. V was cut by 7 bases and J by 3 bases, with 9 bases left in between. The germline V gene has CDR1 MNHNS and CDR2 SASEGT. In DNA form, the CDR3 reads TGTGCCAGCACCGGGAGCCACACTGAAGCTTTCTTT. Translating it yields CASTGSHTEAFF.

In this sample, this clone turned up a few times. The J gene is TRBJ2-7, the V gene TRBV6-1; the D gene is possibly TRBD2 (6 bases). V was clipped by 3 bases and J by 1 base, with 10 bases between them. The CDR3 length is 14 residues. Per the germline V gene, CDR1 is MNHNS and CDR2 is SASEGT. The CDR3 region is CASSEEGPSYEQYF. The CDR3 DNA reads TGTGCCAGCAGTGAGGAGGGGCCATCCTACGAGCAGTACTTC.